What follows are 13 T cell receptor beta chains derived from one specimen sequenced in a study of T cell responses to AZD1222 COVID-19 vaccine. Only in-frame clones appear in the TCRdb table, and some are missing; sequencing was by immunoSEQ multiplex PCR. The sample consists of some 150,000 clones, 80% to 90% of them appearing once. This specimen was peripheral blood, taken on day 0 of AZD1222 vaccination. These receptors came from an adult in good health.

The rearrangement joins TRBV19 to TRBJ1-6; 9 positions match TRBD1. This CDR3 contains 13 residues. The germline V gene encodes CDR1 LNHDA and CDR2 SQIVND (reference sequence). The J segment lost 8 bases and the V segment lost 10 bases, leaving 6 bases of the junction unmatched. The CDR3 loop is CATTDRGDSPLHF. The CDR3 region has the DNA TGTGCCACCACGGACAGGGGAGATTCACCCCTCCACTTT.

The CDR3, as DNA: TGTGCCAGCAGCGCCTCCCCCCGAGAAAAACTGTTTTTT. Protein: CASSASPREKLFF. This chain joins TRBV9 and TRBJ1-4; no clear D. The CDR3 runs to 13 residues. V was clipped by 3 bases and J by 8 bases, with 11 bases between them. The germline CDR1 and CDR2 sequences are SGDLS and YYNGEE.

The chain joins TRBV6-2 or TRBV6-3 to TRBJ2-7, with no clear D. Germline V gene data show CDR1 as MNHEY and CDR2 as SVGEGT. V lost 4 bases and J lost 0, with 10 bases in between. This CDR3 contains 14 residues. The DNA of the CDR3 is TGTGCCAGCAGTTCTGCGGCTAGCTCCTACGAGCAGTACTTC. Its protein is CASSSAASSYEQYF.

This clone is a singleton in its sample. This rearrangement joins TRBV3-1 (or the pseudogene TRBV3-2) to TRBJ1-2; D is uncertain. Per germline, CDR1 LGHDT and CDR2 YNNKEL (reference sequence). V lost 2 bases and J 4 bases, leaving 11 bases between the germline ends. CDR3 length: 14 residues. As DNA, the CDR3 is TGTGCCAGCAGCCAACGCCGGCAGGCCTATGGCTACACCTTC. This translates into CASSQRRQAYGYTF.

The chain is built from TRBV7-5 and TRBJ1-1. TRBV7-5 is noted as a pseudogene. The CDR3 is made up of 15 amino acids. The CDR3 nucleotides are TGTGCCAGAAGCTTATGGGGACTCCACTTCCCTGAAGCTTTCTTT. Amino acid sequence: CARSLWGLHFPEAFF.

CDR3 coding DNA: TGCGCCAGCAGCTTGGCGCAGGGGAACACTGAAGCTTTCTTT. Translating it yields CASSLAQGNTEAFF. This chain connects TRBV5-1 to TRBJ1-1; perhaps TRBD1 as D (5 bases). The CDR3 has 14 residues. V was shortened by 0 bases and J by 1 base, with 7 bases between the two germline ends. The germline CDR1 and CDR2 sequences are SGHRS and YFSETQ.

The rearrangement uses TRBV30 and TRBJ1-2; 8 nucleotides match TRBD1. Trimming cost V 2 bases and J 12 bases; bases outside gene matches: 14. The CDR3 is 14 residues long. Germline V gene data show CDR1 as GTSNPN and CDR2 as SVGIG (reference sequence). CDR3 sequence (DNA): TGTGCCTGGAGTCTCGTCCTCGGACAGGGCCAGAACACCTTC. Residues: CAWSLVLGQGQNTF.

This chain uses TRBV28 with TRBJ1-5; 9 bases are shared with TRBD1. Germline CDR1 is MDHEN and CDR2 is SYDVKM. The CDR3 consists of 16 residues. J was trimmed by 4 bases and V by 6 bases; bases with no gene match: 10. As DNA, the CDR3 is TGTGCCAGCAGGGCCGGGACAGGGAGGGGGAATCAGCCCCAGCATTTT. It yields the protein CASRAGTGRGNQPQHF.

In its sample, this clone was seen once. This sequence joins TRBV10-2 and TRBJ2-3; D is possibly TRBD2 (6 bases). Germline lookup yields CDR1 WSHSY and CDR2 SAAADI. Trimming took 6 bases from V and 4 from J, leaving 14 bases between them. The CDR3 is 14 amino acids. CDR3 bases: TGCGCCAGCAGGACTAGGGGAGATCCAGATACGCAGTATTTT. It encodes CASRTRGDPDTQYF.

The J gene is TRBJ1-5, the V gene TRBV6-5, with TRBD1 matching over 10 bases. Germline lookup yields CDR1 MNHEY and CDR2 SVGAGI. This CDR3 contains 13 residues. Trimming removed 6 bases from V and 6 bases from J; junction bases left unmatched: 2. The CDR3 here is CASRGTGVQPQHF. Written as DNA, the CDR3 is TGTGCCAGCAGAGGGACAGGGGTTCAGCCCCAGCATTTT.

This clone was observed once. CDR3: CASIYLGSNEQFF. Written as DNA, the CDR3 is TGTGCCAGCATATACTTGGGTAGCAATGAGCAGTTCTTC. The chain couples TRBV5-4 to TRBJ2-1; D is unclear. Germline values: CDR1 SGHNT, CDR2 YYREEE (reference sequence). This CDR3 spans 13 amino acids. V was pared by 6 bases and J by 6 bases, with 13 bases between.

This clone has only a few counts. This sequence joins TRBV14 and TRBJ2-3; 8 bases fit TRBD2. This CDR3 is built from 17 residues. Per the germline V gene, CDR1 is SGHDN and CDR2 is FVKESK. With V trimmed by 2 bases and J by 1 base, 8 bases remained unmatched. CDR3 DNA sequence: TGTGCCAGCAGCCAATTCGCGGGGGGTTTTGGCACAGATACGCAGTATTTT. Protein sequence: CASSQFAGGFGTDTQYF.

This chain links TRBV2 with TRBJ2-3; D not certain. The length of the CDR3 is 13 residues. The V and J ends lost 3 bases and 8 bases respectively, with 12 bases between them. CDR1 and CDR2 (germline): SNHLY, FYNNEI. This chain's CDR3 is CASSDVGSVTQYF. CDR3 sequence (DNA): TGTGCCAGCAGTGATGTAGGGTCAGTTACGCAGTATTTT.